The 21 T cell receptor beta chains below come from one sample, sequenced in a study of T cell responses to AZD1222 COVID-19 vaccine. Only in-frame clones appear in the TCRdb table, and some are missing; sequencing was by immunoSEQ multiplex PCR. The repertoire includes 150,000 to 250,000 clones, roughly nine tenths of them detected once, and nearly 3.5% sits in the top ten. Sequences were derived from peripheral blood, sampled 28 days after the second AZD1222 dose. The receptors were sampled from an adult who received the AZD1222 COVID-19 vaccine.

The rearrangement joins TRBV11-2 to TRBJ1-5; D may be TRBD1 (5 bases). Trimming left V 2 bases short and J 4 bases short, with 9 bases between. Germline lookup yields CDR1 SGHAT and CDR2 FQNNGV. CDR3 length: 14 residues. CDR3 loop: CASSLSDSNQPQHF. CDR3 nucleotide sequence: TGTGCCAGCAGCTTAAGTGACAGTAATCAGCCCCAGCATTTT.

CDR3 sequence: CASSLNRGLINTEAFF. The CDR3 nucleotides read TGTGCCAGCAGCCTCAACAGGGGGCTTATCAACACTGAAGCTTTCTTT. The V call is TRBV28, the J call TRBJ1-1; 9 bases line up with TRBD1. V shed 6 bases and J 2 bases; nucleotides not matched to a gene: 10. CDR1 MDHEN and CDR2 SYDVKM come from the germline V gene. The CDR3 is 16 residues long.

This chain links TRBV30 with TRBJ1-1; D gene ambiguous. The V end was cut by 0 bases, the J end by 1 base, with 12 bases between. This CDR3 has 15 residues. Germline V CDR1 and CDR2: GTSNPN, SVGIG (reference sequence). The CDR3 reads CAWSVKRPQNTEAFF. The CDR3 DNA reads as TGTGCCTGGAGTGTAAAAAGGCCACAGAACACTGAAGCTTTCTTT.

The CDR3 DNA follows: TGTGCCAGCAGTGAAGCGTATTATAGGGCGCAGAAGACCCAGTACTTC. Its protein is CASSEAYYRAQKTQYF. J is TRBJ2-5 and V is TRBV6-1; D is uncertain. The CDR3 is 16 residues long. With 0 bases removed from V and 6 bases from J, the gap between germline ends came to 17 bases. Germline CDR1 MNHNS, CDR2 SASEGT.

DNA for the CDR3: TGTGCCAGCAGTTTATTGCGGGACCTCTCCTACGAGCAGTACTTC. Translating it yields CASSLLRDLSYEQYF. The rearrangement uses TRBV28 and TRBJ2-7, with D maybe TRBD2 (6 bases). Trimming cost V 1 base and J 0 bases, with 10 bases left between them. The CDR3 extends over 15 amino acids. Germline CDR1 is MDHEN and CDR2 is SYDVKM. Full variable domain (rest looked up from reference TRBV28 and TRBJ2-7): DVKVTQSSRYLVKRTGEKVFLECVQDMDHENMFWYRQDPGLGLRLIYFSYDVKMKEKGDIPEGYSVSREKKERFSLILESASTNQTSMYLCASSLLRDLSYEQYFGPGTRLTVT.

This clone has just one count. The DNA of the CDR3 is TGTGCCACTCAGCGGGAGGCCACAGATACGCAGTATTTT. It is translated as CATQREATDTQYF. The V gene is TRBV30, the J gene TRBJ2-3, with 9 positions matching TRBD2. Germline V CDR1 and CDR2: GTSNPN, SVGIG (reference sequence). The CDR3 consists of 13 residues. Trimming took 8 bases from V and 2 from J; bases not matched to a gene: 5.

This chain links TRBV12-5 with TRBJ2-3; no reliable D call. This CDR3 is 11 amino acids long. Trimming stripped 2 bases from V and 12 bases from J, with 9 bases between. Germline assignment: CDR1 LGHNT and CDR2 FRNRAP. CDR3 amino acids: CASGLSPYQYF. Here the CDR3 DNA reads TGTGCTAGTGGTTTGAGCCCTTACCAGTATTTT. Combining the CDR3 with reference TRBV12-5 and TRBJ2-3 gives the whole variable domain DARVTQTPRHKVTEMGQEVTMRCQPILGHNTVFWYRQTMMQGLELLAYFRNRAPLDDSGMPKDRFSAEMPDATLATLKIQPSEPRDSAVYFCASGLSPYQYFGPGTRLTVL.

V and J are TRBV14 and TRBJ1-6; possible D gene TRBD1, 5 bases. V was shortened by 2 bases and J by 0 bases, with 20 bases between the two germline ends. Germline V gene data show CDR1 as SGHDN and CDR2 as FVKESK. The CDR3 runs to 20 residues. The CDR3 loop is CASSQLDTYGTSSYNSPLHF. As DNA, the CDR3 is TGTGCCAGCAGCCAATTGGACACTTACGGGACGAGCTCCTATAATTCACCCCTCCACTTT.

This sequence joins TRBV5-1 and TRBJ2-5; TRBD2 aligns across 7 bases. After removal of 3 bases from V and 5 bases from J, the junction contained 7 bases not matched to a gene. Germline V lookup: CDR1 SGHRS, CDR2 YFSETQ. The CDR3 spans 14 residues. In nucleotides, the CDR3 is TGCGCCAGCAGCTACAGCGGGGCCCGGGAGACCCAGTACTTC. Its translation is CASSYSGARETQYF.

The CDR3 DNA follows: TGTGCCTGGAGTGGTAAAAGGGGGCACCAGCCCCAGCATTTT. This encodes CAWSGKRGHQPQHF. The genes are TRBV30 and TRBJ1-5; 7 nucleotides match TRBD1. Germline loops: CDR1 GTSNPN, CDR2 SVGIG (reference sequence). V trimming: 1 base; J trimming: 7 bases; junction bases outside the gene matches: 7. The length of the CDR3 is 14 residues.

The rearrangement joins TRBV28 to TRBJ2-7; D gene uncertain. The CDR3 is 12 residues long. The V end was cut by 5 bases, the J end by 4 bases, with 9 bases between. Germline V CDR1 and CDR2: MDHEN, SYDVKM. In nucleotides, the CDR3 is TGTGCCAGCAGTCCCCAGGAGTACGAGCAGTACTTC. Translating gives CASSPQEYEQYF.

This chain links TRBV7-9 with TRBJ1-2; no clear D gene. Per germline, CDR1 SEHNR and CDR2 FQNEAQ (reference sequence). CDR3 length: 14 residues. Trimming removed 3 bases at V and 3 bases at J, with 11 bases between. For the CDR3, the DNA is TGTGCCAGCAGCTTCGGCTCACTGTACTATGGCTACACCTTC. Its protein product is CASSFGSLYYGYTF.

The chain joins TRBV4-1 to TRBJ1-5, with a weak D call TRBD1 (5 bases). Germline CDR1 and CDR2: MGHRA and YSYEKL. Trimming shortened V by 1 base and J by 5 bases, and 6 bases separated the two germline ends. The CDR3 is made up of 13 amino acids. The CDR3 sequence is CASSQGRDQPQHF. CDR3 DNA: TGCGCCAGCAGCCAAGGCAGGGATCAGCCCCAGCATTTT.

This chain joins TRBV6-2 or TRBV6-3 and TRBJ2-5; D might be TRBD2 (6 bases). The CDR3 totals 15 residues. V was trimmed by 2 bases and J by 5 bases, leaving 15 bases between them. Germline V gives CDR1 MNHEY, CDR2 SVGEGT. The CDR3 loop is CASSYLGGPGETQYF. The CDR3, as DNA: TGTGCCAGCAGTTACCTAGGAGGGCCGGGCGAGACCCAGTACTTC.

The table lists this clone with a few counts. The rearrangement links TRBV6-1 to TRBJ1-6, with 8 nucleotides matching TRBD1. Germline V CDR1 and CDR2: MNHNS, SASEGT. The CDR3 spans 15 residues. Trimming at V came to 3 bases and at J to 6 bases, leaving 4 bases not matched to a gene. The CDR3 region is CASSDRDRPNSPLHF. Written as DNA, the CDR3 is TGTGCCAGCAGTGACCGGGACAGGCCTAATTCACCCCTCCACTTT.

The chain joins TRBV10-2 to TRBJ2-5; D is unclear. Germline V gives CDR1 WSHSY, CDR2 SAAADI. The CDR3 has 11 amino acids. The V gene lost 6 bases and the J gene lost 0 bases, with 2 bases spanning the gap. The CDR3 sequence: CASRYQETQYF. The CDR3 nucleotides read TGCGCCAGCAGGTACCAAGAGACCCAGTACTTC.

V gene TRBV20-1 combines with J gene TRBJ2-7; a weak D match, TRBD2 (6 bases). Trimming took 6 bases from V and 6 from J, leaving 12 bases between them. This CDR3 has 11 residues. Germline CDR1 is DFQATT and CDR2 is SNEGSKA (reference sequence). The CDR3 bases are TGCAGTGCCGCCCTGGGGGGCGAGCAGTACTTC. Its protein product is CSAALGGEQYF.

The chain links TRBV29-1 to TRBJ1-4, with a possible D match to TRBD1 (6 bases). This CDR3 spans 12 amino acids. With 5 bases removed from V and 7 bases from J, the gap between germline ends came to 11 bases. Germline V gives CDR1 SQVTM, CDR2 ANQGSEA. CDR3 sequence: CSVTGKGEKLFF. The CDR3 nucleotides are TGCAGCGTTACAGGGAAGGGTGAAAAACTGTTTTTT.

The V and J genes are TRBV5-1 and TRBJ1-2; tentatively, D is TRBD1 (6 bases). This CDR3 has 13 amino acids. The V end lost 4 bases, the J end lost 4 bases, and 11 bases lay between the germline ends. Germline CDR1 and CDR2: SGHRS and YFSETQ. The CDR3 nucleotides read TGCGCCAGCAGCCCGGACAGTGGCTATGGCTACACCTTC. This sequence encodes CASSPDSGYGYTF.

The chain carries TRBV5-1 and TRBJ1-1; no clear D gene. The CDR3 is 15 residues long. Germline assignment: CDR1 SGHRS and CDR2 YFSETQ. V lost 1 base to trimming and J lost 4 bases, with 14 bases between them. CDR3 DNA sequence: TGCGCCAGCAGCTTGAAGGGTTCCGGGCCCACTGAAGCTTTCTTT. Translated: CASSLKGSGPTEAFF.

V and J are TRBV4-2 and TRBJ1-1; D is undetermined. In germline, CDR1 is LGHNA, CDR2 YNFKEQ. The CDR3 consists of 16 residues. V lost 1 base, J lost 4 bases, and 16 bases lay in between. CDR3 sequence: CASSQAGTRAVTEAFF. The CDR3 region has the DNA TGTGCCAGCAGCCAAGCTGGTACGAGGGCGGTCACTGAAGCTTTCTTT.